This is a list of T cell receptor beta chains from one sample in a study of immune cell composition in non-small cell lung cancer. TCRdb keeps only in-frame clones here, not all; method: immunoSEQ multiplex PCR. The sample shows fewer than 5,000 clones, around 83% of them seen only once. The sample taken for sequencing was lung tumor tissue. Every receptor here comes from a human donor with non-small cell lung cancer. Each CDR3 is given with its conserved first and last residue. Part of the rows lack a size; the others show once, few, many or a class for expanded clones.

NA	TRBJ2-1	TRBV2	13	CASSGGPDNEQFF
NA	TRBJ1-2	TRBV19	11	CATFKHYGYTF
NA	TRBJ2-1	TRBV15	16	CATSRDLGQGHNEQFF
NA	TRBJ2-1	TRBV5-4	13	CASSLVTYNEQFF
NA	TRBJ2-7	TRBV29-1	16	CSVETPGQGVRYEQYF
once	TRBJ1-2	TRBV7-6	15	CASSSRQGAGDGYTF
NA	TRBJ1-5	TRBV29-1	12	CSAFFGNQPQHF
NA	TRBJ1-2	TRBV19	14	CASKGRAVNYGYTF
few	TRBJ2-3	TRBV15	15	CATSSSLLAQSTQYF
NA	TRBJ1-1	TRBV7-9	14	CASSSRGGNTEAFF
NA	TRBJ2-3	TRBV7-2	17	CASSLRNGNPPTDTQYF
NA	TRBJ2-3	TRBV7-8	14	CASSFETTTDTQYF
NA	TRBJ1-4	TRBV9	15	CASSPGGTTNEKLFF
few	TRBJ2-1	TRBV5-1	14	CASSLSGSYNEQFF
NA	TRBJ2-5	TRBV2	14	CASKFRQLRETQYF
few	TRBJ1-3	TRBV29-1	14	CSVVGLSSGNTIYF
NA	TRBJ1-2	TRBV6-6	13	CASSYSGPNGYTF
NA	TRBJ2-5	TRBV5-8	18	CASSPRQGRIGSRETQYF
NA	TRBJ2-3	TRBV2	16	CASSQLAGGPHARQYF
NA	TRBJ2-2	TRBV18	18	CASSPQSGGAGITGELFF
NA	TRBJ1-4	TRBV28	14	CASSQGGDNEKLFF
NA	TRBJ1-4	TRBV19	15	CASSARGRGDEKLFF
NA	TRBJ2-3	TRBV9	15	CASSGGGVGTDTQYF
NA	TRBJ2-3	TRBV15	16	CATSRDPGRVGGTQYF
NA	TRBJ2-1	TRBV5-1	15	CASSPEPKIGNEQFF
NA	TRBJ1-2	TRBV6-4	14	CASRTQGANYGYTF
NA	TRBJ1-2	TRBV7-2	15	CASSLDSLINYGYTF
NA	TRBJ1-1	TRBV5-1	14	CASSLATPNTEAFF
once	TRBJ2-2	TRBV19	16	CASRTGQGGVTGELFF
large	TRBJ2-2	TRBV9	16	CASSPFGGGNTGELFF
NA	TRBJ2-7	TRBV6-5	15	CASSFGSEGYYEQYF
NA	TRBJ1-1	TRBV16	14	CASSQYGGPTEAFF
NA	TRBJ1-5	TRBV19	16	CASSPRAGEGNQPQHF
few	TRBJ2-3	TRBV7-2	14	CASSLRGSHYAQYF
NA	TRBJ1-6	TRBV5-4	16	CASTHSVGFHNSPLHF
NA	TRBJ2-1	TRBV7-2	13	CASSWGPHNEQFF
few	TRBJ1-2	TRBV6-6	15	CASSKQTTANYGYTF
NA	TRBJ2-7	TRBV6-6	13	CASKTGDSYEQYF
NA	TRBJ1-2	TRBV9	16	CASSVAQQGFNYGYTF
NA	TRBJ1-6	TRBV27	18	CASSLYRDRAGGNSPLHF
NA	TRBJ1-2	TRBV11-2	13	CASSPRETGGYTF
NA	TRBJ2-7	TRBV19	13	CASSQGFFYEQYF
NA	TRBJ1-6	TRBV19	14	CASSIKGRNSPLHF
NA	TRBJ2-7	TRBV11-2	14	CASSPDRVPYEQYF
large	TRBJ2-7	TRBV6-6	15	CASRDREGGTYEQYF
once	TRBJ2-1	TRBV5-6	12	CASSSGGVEQFF
NA	TRBJ2-2	TRBV7-2	18	CASSQGLAGGSVAGELFF
NA	TRBJ2-7	TRBV5-1	14	CASSWTGQSYEQYF
NA	TRBJ2-3	TRBV5-4	15	CASSPGLAGADTQYF
NA	TRBJ1-5	TRBV19	14	CASKLGGVSVPQHF
few	TRBJ1-2	TRBV2	14	CASSPRPGTNGYTF
few	TRBJ2-5	TRBV28	15	CATLGLAGRQETQYF
NA	TRBJ2-1	TRBV7-2	16	CASSLLAGGHVAEQFF
once	TRBJ1-2	TRBV6-1	14	CASSASGSDYGYTF
NA	TRBJ2-5	TRBV9	15	CASSGGASRGETQYF